This TCR beta chain was sequenced during a study of T cell changes during pregnancy in multiple sclerosis. The CDR3 totals 12 residues. The ends lost 5 bases at V and 9 bases at J; junction bases unmatched: 5. Per germline, CDR1 SGHTA and CDR2 FQGNSA. Libraries were prepared by immunoSEQ multiplex PCR; TCRdb keeps only in-frame clonotypes and omits some of them. The sample includes 50,000 to 70,000 clones, around 91% seen only once; the top ten take 1% to 1.5%. The source of this sequence is a female donor in good health, enrolled as a control in a pregnancy study. The chain recombines TRBV7-2 with TRBJ1-2; TRBD1 matches 8 bases. Source: peripheral blood, taken after pregnancy. CDR3 bases: TGTGCCAGCAGCACCCGACAGGGGAGCTACACCTTC. This codes for CASSTRQGSYTF.